What follows is one T cell receptor (beta chain) and its context. This record belongs to a study of blood T cell repertoires in COVID-19. Study context: The cDNA or gDNA used as material had been derived from T cells, B-cell-depleted T cells, or PBMCs.

Sequencing was performed with immunoSEQ multiplex PCR; in TCRdb, only in-frame clones are kept and a portion is missing. Of about 60,000 clones in the sample, 70% to 90% were seen once. This CDR3 has 16 residues. CDR1 and CDR2 from the germline V gene are KGHSH and LQKENI. V was shortened by 1 base and J by 1 base, with 13 bases between the two germline ends. The receptor was isolated from a woman aged 80 or over with active COVID-19. V and J are TRBV18 and TRBJ1-1; a weak D match, TRBD1 (6 bases). The sequencing input was peripheral blood. In nucleotides, the CDR3 is TGTGCCAGCTCACCACTGGGGGGGGCGGGGAACACTGAAGCTTTCTTT. Encoded protein: CASSPLGGAGNTEAFF.